The clone carrying this TCR beta chain has more than one count but fewer than ten. Its target is not known. Using immunoSEQ multiplex PCR, the repertoire was profiled, and TCRdb retains in-frame clones only, with some absent. This table holds about 2.2 million clones, about 94% found once. These data are taken from a study of shared clonotypes between healthy human individuals. Overall study findings and caveats: Relative to their counterparts shared across all four donors, non-shared clonotypes exhibited diminished generation probabilities.

Only CD45RO-negative cells positively selected for CCR7 counted as naive CD8 cells, so terminally differentiated effector memory CD45RA+ cells were excluded. The study drew all its donors from Caucasian adults living in Nashville, Tennessee. The germline gives CDR1 SNHLY, CDR2 FYNNEI. The CDR3 is 18 residues long. Unmatched junction bases numbered 14, after V lost 7 bases and J lost 0 bases. The J gene is TRBJ2-2, the V gene TRBV2, with 7 bases lining up with TRBD2. This sequence originates from a man between 18 and 35 years old in good health. Some clones in this sample may be carry-over from other donors' samples. What was sequenced was naive CD8+ T cells from PBMCs. The CDR3: CASTGGIKGTANTGELFF. CDR3 DNA sequence: TGTGCCAGCACGGGAGGTATTAAGGGGACCGCGAACACCGGGGAGCTGTTTTTT.